Following are 19 T cell receptor beta chains from one sample sequenced in a study of Ad26.COV2.S vaccination and SARS-CoV-2 variants. Treatment meaning: some 20 received Ad26.COV2.S at low or high dose, single or two shots; about 5 received placebo; per-sample allocation not given. The investigators took samples on day 63 after the first vaccine or placebo injection. Generated by immunoSEQ multiplex PCR, the TCRdb table keeps only in-frame clones and is missing some. There are some 370,000 clones in the sample; roughly 80% occur only once, and nearly 7.5% lies in the top ten. The specimen was peripheral blood, collected in a trial of Ad26.COV2.S vaccine versus placebo. These receptors were taken from a person aged 18-65 years who received the Ad26.COV2.S COVID-19 vaccine or a placebo.

The chain uses TRBV10-3 and TRBJ2-7, with a tentative D call TRBD1 (6 bases). CDR1 and CDR2 (germline): ENHRY, SYGVKD. V lost 5 bases to trimming and J lost 5 bases, with 19 bases between them. The CDR3 sequence is 15 residues long. CDR3 DNA sequence: TGTGCCATCAGTCAGCAGGGGTCCGGAAAGGACGAGCAGTACTTC. Amino acids: CAISQQGSGKDEQYF.

The chain is built from TRBV15 and TRBJ2-7, with D possibly matching TRBD2 (5 bases). Germline V lookup: CDR1 LNHNV, CDR2 YYDKDF (reference sequence). The CDR3 loop spans 16 amino acids. V gave up 5 bases and J gave up 3 bases, with 20 bases separating them. Here the CDR3 DNA reads TGTGCCACCAGCGGGTCTAAAGGAGGAATCTACTACGAGCAGTACTTC. Its protein is CATSGSKGGIYYEQYF.

V is TRBV9 and J is TRBJ2-3, with 9 nucleotides matching TRBD2. The trim removed 0 bases at V and 1 base at J, leaving 3 bases unmatched. This CDR3 has 16 amino acids. The germline V gene encodes CDR1 SGDLS and CDR2 YYNGEE. The DNA of the CDR3 is TGTGCCAGCAGCGTAGGGTTAGCGGGAGGCACAGATACGCAGTATTTT. This sequence encodes CASSVGLAGGTDTQYF.

The V call is TRBV7-8, the J call TRBJ1-1; D is uncertain. Germline V CDR1 and CDR2: SGHVS, FQNEAQ. V dropped 5 bases and J dropped 4 bases, with 17 bases sitting between them. The CDR3 consists of 15 residues. CDR3 DNA sequence: TGTGCCAGCAGCCCGTCCCGAGGGCGATCCACTGAAGCTTTCTTT. Its translation is CASSPSRGRSTEAFF.

The genes are TRBV18 and TRBJ1-3; tentatively, D is TRBD1 (5 bases). Germline V gene data show CDR1 as KGHSH and CDR2 as LQKENI. This CDR3 is 15 amino acids long. V lost 3 bases, J lost 7 bases, and 16 bases lay in between. CDR3 residues: CASSPAGQMWNTIYF. CDR3 sequence (DNA): TGTGCCAGCTCACCGGCTGGACAAATGTGGAACACCATATATTTT.

The V call is TRBV3-1 (or the pseudogene TRBV3-2), the J call TRBJ2-1, with D possibly being TRBD2 (5 bases). The V gene lost 4 bases and the J gene lost 4 bases, with 17 bases spanning the gap. CDR1 LGHDT and CDR2 YNNKEL come from the germline V gene (reference sequence). This CDR3 is 16 amino acids long. The CDR3 DNA is TGTGCCAGCAGCCTTCGCCGGACTTCCACATACAATGAGCAGTTCTTC. It encodes CASSLRRTSTYNEQFF.

The rearrangement links TRBV7-2 to TRBJ2-3, with TRBD2 matching over 7 bases. The CDR3 covers 13 residues. The germline gives CDR1 SGHTA, CDR2 FQGNSA. Trimming at V came to 5 bases and at J to 11 bases, leaving 10 bases not matched to a gene. The CDR3: CASSPGRWEGQYF. Here the CDR3 DNA reads TGTGCCAGCAGCCCGGGTCGGTGGGAGGGGCAGTATTTT.

This sequence joins TRBV27 and TRBJ1-1; the D is unclear. The CDR3 runs to 14 residues. Trimming cost V 3 bases and J 3 bases, with 11 bases left between them. CDR1 is MNHEY, CDR2 SMNVEV, per germline (reference sequence). CDR3 amino acids: CASSLGYEDTEAFF. CDR3 coding DNA: TGTGCCAGCAGTTTGGGTTATGAGGACACTGAAGCTTTCTTT.

This clone was detected only once. Other DNA sequences from this sample encode an identical CDR3 as well. This chain links TRBV5-1 with TRBJ2-3; a weak D match, TRBD2 (6 bases). CDR1 SGHRS and CDR2 YFSETQ come from the germline V gene. The V gene lost 4 bases and the J gene lost 0 bases, with 9 bases spanning the gap. The CDR3 length is 14 residues. The CDR3, as DNA: TGCGCCAGCAGCCTCGGGACTAGCACAGATACGCAGTATTTT. Encoded protein: CASSLGTSTDTQYF.

The V gene is TRBV6-2 or TRBV6-3, the J gene TRBJ2-1; no reliable D call. CDR1 and CDR2 (germline): MNHEY, SVGEGT. The V gene lost 2 bases and the J gene lost 4 bases, with 9 bases spanning the gap. This CDR3 is built from 14 residues. The CDR3 coding sequence is TGTGCCAGCAGTTACGTGGCCAGTTACAATGAGCAGTTCTTC. Its protein product is CASSYVASYNEQFF.

The chain is built from TRBV6-2 or TRBV6-3 and TRBJ1-2; D gene ambiguous. The V gene's germline CDR1 is MNHEY and CDR2 SVGEGT. The CDR3 is made up of 16 amino acids. V was trimmed by 0 bases and J by 4 bases, leaving 15 bases between them. The CDR3 reads CASSYSGLTRSYGYTF. The CDR3 DNA reads as TGTGCCAGCAGTTACTCTGGACTCACCAGGAGCTATGGCTACACCTTC.

The chain joins TRBV6-5 to TRBJ2-3; weak D call: TRBD2 (7 bases). CDR1 and CDR2 (germline): MNHEY, SVGAGI. The CDR3 contains 16 residues. Trimming pared 1 base from V and 1 base from J, leaving 12 bases between. The CDR3 loop is CASSYLGGLGTDTQYF. In DNA, the CDR3 is TGTGCCAGCAGTTACTTGGGGGGGCTTGGCACAGATACGCAGTATTTT.

This clone appeared a single time. The V and J genes are TRBV27 and TRBJ1-5; possibly TRBD1 for D (6 bases). The CDR3 runs to 16 residues. The germline gives CDR1 MNHEY, CDR2 SMNVEV (reference sequence). Trimming shortened V by 4 bases and J by 4 bases, and 17 bases separated the two germline ends. The CDR3 nucleotides read TGTGCCAGCAGTTCCCGCGGACAGTTTCTTAATCAGCCCCAGCATTTT. This translates into CASSSRGQFLNQPQHF.

The gene calls are TRBV28 and TRBJ1-4; 7 bases agree with TRBD1. This CDR3 contains 11 residues. The germline V gene encodes CDR1 MDHEN and CDR2 SYDVKM. The V and J ends lost 7 bases and 10 bases, in that order; junction bases with no gene match: 3. CDR3 coding DNA: TGTGCCAGCACCAACAGGGGAAAACTGTTTTTT. Protein product: CASTNRGKLFF.

The chain links TRBV12-3 or TRBV12-4 to TRBJ1-3; D remains unclear. The CDR3 loop spans 12 amino acids. Trimming removed 11 bases from V and 3 bases from J, with 11 bases in between. This chain's CDR3 is CASSLIGNTIYF. The CDR3 DNA sequence: TGTGCCTCGAGCCTAATTGGAAACACCATATATTTT.

The chain carries TRBV4-1 and TRBJ2-5; D is possibly TRBD2 (6 bases). The CDR3 runs 13 residues. Germline values: CDR1 MGHRA, CDR2 YSYEKL. V was pared by 9 bases and J by 1 base, with 12 bases between. CDR3 coding DNA: TGCGCCAGTTCTCTAGCGCTCCAAGAGACCCAGTACTTC. It is translated as CASSLALQETQYF.

This clone was seen more than once but under ten times. V gene TRBV6-5 combines with J gene TRBJ2-2; no definite D call. Per germline, CDR1 MNHEY and CDR2 SVGAGI. CDR3 length: 12 amino acids. V was cut by 6 bases and J by 5 bases, with 7 bases left in between. The CDR3 spells CASRGRTGELFF. Written as DNA, the CDR3 is TGTGCCAGCAGGGGCAGGACCGGGGAGCTGTTTTTT.

V gene TRBV5-3 combines with J gene TRBJ1-5, with D hard to call. TRBV5-3 qualifies as an ORF whose function is uncertain. Between the trimmed V and J ends, which lost 2 bases and 7 bases, there was a span of 19 bases. CDR3 length: 16 amino acids. The CDR3 loop reads CARSLNHKQPGQPQHF. For the CDR3, the DNA is TGTGCCAGAAGCTTAAATCATAAGCAGCCCGGGCAGCCCCAGCATTTT.

V usage is TRBV28 and J usage is TRBJ2-7, with D perhaps TRBD1 or TRBD2 (6 bases each). This CDR3 comprises 15 residues. With 3 bases removed from V and 4 bases from J, the gap between germline ends came to 16 bases. The germline V gene encodes CDR1 MDHEN and CDR2 SYDVKM. CDR3 loop: CASSFGLGGGYEQYF. CDR3 DNA sequence: TGTGCCAGCAGTTTCGGGCTGGGGGGCGGGTACGAGCAGTACTTC.